This TCR beta chain comes out of a study of primary melanoma T cells and metastatic recurrence. In regard to this clone: The antigen remains unidentified.

Unmatched junction bases numbered 12, after V lost 5 bases and J lost 3 bases. There are 15 residues in the CDR3. The germline gives CDR1 GTSNPN, CDR2 SVGIG (reference sequence). Study-wide findings and caveats: Tumor T-cell fraction reportedly predicted progression-free survival independently. Adding T-cell fraction to thickness reportedly best improved survival prediction.

Profiling relied on immunoSEQ multiplex PCR, and the TCRdb table lists in-frame clones only, not all of them. The sample holds some 1,000 clones, under 85% seen once. The TCR was taken from a human donor with melanoma. Sequenced input: melanoma tumor tissue. This chain links TRBV30 with TRBJ1-1; 7 bases are a match to TRBD1. The CDR3 coding sequence is TGTGCCTGGGGGGACAGACCGAGAGGGGACACTGAAGCTTTCTTT. Translation gives CAWGDRPRGDTEAFF.